These 25 T cell receptor beta chains were sequenced from one sample in a study of PD-L1 blockade in urothelial cancer. Time point given: pretreatment peripheral blood. Produced via immunoSEQ multiplex PCR; TCRdb's table is partial and in-frame only. The table records tens of thousands of clones, roughly 76% of them present only once. Sequencing used PBMCs, obtained around atezolizumab (anti-PD-L1) treatment. The receptors were gathered from a man aged 65 to 79 with urothelial cancer.

The chain joins TRBV19 to TRBJ2-3; no definite D call. The germline CDR1 and CDR2 sequences are LNHDA and SQIVND (reference sequence). Trimming pared 5 bases from V and 2 bases from J, leaving 8 bases between. There are 13 residues in the CDR3. DNA of the CDR3: TGTGCCAGTAGTGGGCAGCCCACAGATACGCAGTATTTT. Residues: CASSGQPTDTQYF.

The chain couples TRBV27 to TRBJ2-1, with TRBD2 identical over 8 bases. V was pared by 6 bases and J by 8 bases, with 12 bases of the junction left unmatched. Germline V gene sequence: CDR1 MNHEY, CDR2 SMNVEV (reference sequence). The CDR3 consists of 15 residues. The CDR3 DNA follows: TGTGCCAGCAGCTCCCCGGGACTAGGTCATGATGAGCAGTTCTTC. It specifies CASSSPGLGHDEQFF.

This sequence joins TRBV2 and TRBJ2-1; the D gene is possibly TRBD2 (5 bases). The CDR3 totals 15 residues. V was shortened by 2 bases and J by 7 bases, with 15 bases between the two germline ends. The V gene's germline CDR1 is SNHLY and CDR2 FYNNEI. Here the CDR3 reads CASSERRVSKNEQFF. DNA for the CDR3: TGTGCCAGCAGTGAAAGGCGGGTTTCTAAAAATGAGCAGTTCTTC.

The V call is TRBV11-3, the J call TRBJ2-3; the D gene is possibly TRBD2 (7 bases). Trimming took off 6 bases at V and 4 bases at J, with 17 bases between the two ends. Per germline, CDR1 SGHNT and CDR2 YENEEA. The CDR3 totals 15 residues. In DNA form, the CDR3 reads TGTGCCAGCAGTCGTCTAGGGGGGGGCGCAGATACGCAGTATTTT. Translated: CASSRLGGGADTQYF.

This clone was seen only once. The chain carries TRBV5-1 and TRBJ2-1, with 9 positions matching TRBD2. CDR1 is SGHRS, CDR2 YFSETQ, per germline. The CDR3 totals 15 residues. J gave up 8 bases and V 1 base, and 7 bases lay outside the gene matches. CDR3 loop: CASSLTGTSIYEQFF. As DNA, the CDR3 is TGCGCCAGCAGCTTGACAGGGACTAGCATCTATGAGCAGTTCTTC.

The rearrangement uses TRBV5-8 and TRBJ2-3; 9 positions match TRBD1. V was pared by 3 bases and J by 2 bases, with 10 bases of the junction left unmatched. This CDR3 region has 17 residues. From germline, CDR1 is SGHTS and CDR2 YDEGEE. CDR3 bases: TGTGCCAGCAGCTATTACAGGGGGCGGATCGACACAGATACGCAGTATTTT. It yields the protein CASSYYRGRIDTDTQYF.

The chain uses TRBV19 and TRBJ1-1; D is perhaps TRBD1 (5 bases). Trimming left V 6 bases short and J 1 base short, with 12 bases between. CDR1 is LNHDA and CDR2 is SQIVND in the germline V gene (reference sequence). This CDR3 spans 14 amino acids. The CDR3 reads CASSWGEKNTEAFF. DNA of the CDR3: TGTGCCAGTAGCTGGGGCGAAAAGAACACTGAAGCTTTCTTT.

The table lists this clone with a few counts. The chain employs TRBV7-9 and TRBJ1-1; tentatively, D is TRBD1 (5 bases). CDR3 length equals 15 residues. Germline V gene lookup returns CDR1 SEHNR and CDR2 FQNEAQ (reference sequence). Between the trimmed V and J ends, which lost 0 bases and 7 bases, there was a span of 15 bases. In nucleotides, the CDR3 is TGTGCCAGCAGCTTAGCCCGGTCGGGGGGTAGTGAAGCTTTCTTT. Amino acid sequence: CASSLARSGGSEAFF.

This chain links TRBV9 with TRBJ2-3, with D hard to call. Trimming removed 3 bases at V and 5 bases at J, with 4 bases between. Germline values: CDR1 SGDLS, CDR2 YYNGEE. The CDR3 has 11 residues. Here the CDR3 reads CASSDGDTQYF. In DNA, the CDR3 is TGTGCCAGCAGCGACGGAGATACGCAGTATTTT.

The chain uses TRBV30 and TRBJ2-1, with 7 bases that match TRBD2. This CDR3 has 14 amino acids. V lost 3 bases, J lost 7 bases, and 9 bases stayed unmatched. The germline V gene has CDR1 GTSNPN and CDR2 SVGIG (reference sequence). CDR3 residues: CAWSIQVGRNEQFF. The CDR3 DNA reads as TGTGCCTGGAGCATCCAGGTCGGGAGGAATGAGCAGTTCTTC.

The chain carries TRBV10-2 and TRBJ1-4; the D is unclear. The ends were cut back, 2 bases at V and 10 bases at J, with 17 bases in the middle. Looked up from germline, CDR1 is WSHSY and CDR2 is SAAADI. The CDR3 is 15 residues long. The CDR3 loop is CASSEGYLQSGKLFF. The CDR3 bases are TGCGCCAGCAGTGAGGGCTACCTACAGAGCGGAAAACTGTTTTTT.

V and J are TRBV7-9 and TRBJ2-3; TRBD2 is a possible D gene (7 bases). The CDR3 covers 15 residues. Germline loops: CDR1 SEHNR, CDR2 FQNEAQ (reference sequence). V lost 4 bases to trimming and J lost 3 bases, with 14 bases between them. CDR3 sequence (DNA): TGTGCCAGCAGCTCAGGGGAGGGGGGAACAGATACGCAGTATTTT. This gives the protein CASSSGEGGTDTQYF.

The J gene is TRBJ2-1, the V gene TRBV28; TRBD2 agrees at 9 bases. CDR1 MDHEN and CDR2 SYDVKM come from the germline V gene. The CDR3 spans 11 residues. V was pared by 3 bases and J by 15 bases, with 3 bases of the junction left unmatched. The CDR3 coding sequence is TGTGCCAGCAGTTTCCTAGCGGGGTGGTTCTTC. Translation gives CASSFLAGWFF.

The chain uses TRBV4-1 and TRBJ1-2; D is unresolved. The length of the CDR3 is 13 residues. Trimming removed 1 base at V and 7 bases at J, with 10 bases between. Germline V gene sequence: CDR1 MGHRA, CDR2 YSYEKL. The chain's CDR3 is CASSQGGYSGYTF. The DNA of the CDR3 is TGCGCCAGCAGCCAAGGAGGGTATAGTGGCTACACCTTC.

This chain connects TRBV7-2 to TRBJ2-7, with 7 bases that match TRBD2. CDR3 size: 14 residues. Germline values: CDR1 SGHTA, CDR2 FQGNSA. V lost 2 bases and J lost 4; bases outside the gene matches: 5. This CDR3 reads CASSLNPGGYEQYF. The CDR3 DNA is TGTGCCAGCAGCTTAAATCCGGGGGGTTACGAGCAGTACTTC.

The chain couples TRBV5-1 to TRBJ2-7; 9 nucleotides line up with TRBD1. The CDR3 loop spans 14 amino acids. Germline V lookup: CDR1 SGHRS, CDR2 YFSETQ. Unmatched junction bases numbered 2, after V lost 2 bases and J lost 2 bases. The CDR3 DNA reads as TGCGCCAGCAGCTTTGGGACAGGGACCTACGAGCAGTACTTC. Its translation is CASSFGTGTYEQYF.

V gene TRBV6-1 combines with J gene TRBJ1-2, with TRBD1 identical over 7 bases. CDR1 MNHNS and CDR2 SASEGT come from the germline V gene. V trimming: 4 bases; J trimming: 4 bases; junction bases outside the gene matches: 9. The CDR3 is 15 residues long. The DNA of the CDR3 is TGTGCCAGCAGTGCCCTAGGGACAGTCTCCTATGGCTACACCTTC. Residues: CASSALGTVSYGYTF.

The gene calls are TRBV5-1 and TRBJ2-7; D call uncertain. The CDR3 runs to 14 residues. Trimming shortened V by 4 bases and J by 1 base, and 12 bases separated the two germline ends. Germline CDR1 SGHRS, CDR2 YFSETQ. CDR3 sequence (DNA): TGCGCCAGCAGCACCGACACCTTTTCCTACGAGCAGTACTTC. Translated, it gives CASSTDTFSYEQYF. The full variable domain, its missing parts supplied by reference TRBV5-1 and TRBJ2-7, is KAGVTQTPRYLIKTRGQQVTLSCSPISGHRSVSWYQQTPGQGLQFLFEYFSETQRNKGNFPGRFSGRQFSNSRSEMNVSTLELGDSALYLCASSTDTFSYEQYFGPGTRLTVT.

The chain couples TRBV4-2 to TRBJ2-3; D is uncertain. This CDR3 has 13 amino acids. V gave up 0 bases and J gave up 12 bases, with 13 bases separating them. Germline values: CDR1 LGHNA, CDR2 YNFKEQ. The CDR3, as DNA: TGTGCCAGCAGCCAAGATCGGCTAGGATCTCAGTATTTT. It specifies CASSQDRLGSQYF.

The rearrangement joins TRBV2 to TRBJ2-3; 8 nucleotides align to TRBD2. Germline trimming cut 6 bases from V and 0 bases from J; bases unmatched to any gene: 11. Per germline, CDR1 SNHLY and CDR2 FYNNEI. This CDR3 has 17 amino acids. The CDR3 bases are TGTGCCAGCAGGCCATTTACGGGGGGGGCTAGCACAGATACGCAGTATTTT. It codes for CASRPFTGGASTDTQYF.

This chain joins TRBV2 and TRBJ2-1; 15 bases align to TRBD2. There are 16 residues in the CDR3. Germline V CDR1 and CDR2: SNHLY, FYNNEI. The V gene end was trimmed by 6 bases and the J gene end by 8 bases; junction bases not matched to a gene: 8. The CDR3 loop reads CASRIGTSGGRYEQFF. The CDR3 nucleotides are TGTGCCAGCAGAATAGGGACTAGCGGGGGGCGATATGAGCAGTTCTTC.

This chain uses TRBV14 with TRBJ2-6; D gene uncertain. The CDR3 spans 15 residues. CDR1 is SGHDN, CDR2 FVKESK, per germline. Deletions cut 5 bases from V and 0 bases from J, with 8 bases between. Here the CDR3 reads CASSELYSGANVLTF. CDR3 nucleotide sequence: TGTGCCAGCAGCGAGCTCTACTCTGGGGCCAACGTCCTGACTTTC.

The chain couples TRBV11-2 to TRBJ2-4, with 9 bases lining up with TRBD1. The trim removed 8 bases at V and 1 base at J, leaving 15 bases unmatched. The germline V gene has CDR1 SGHAT and CDR2 FQNNGV. This CDR3 spans 18 amino acids. CDR3 region: CASSRTGVGQTAKNIQYF. CDR3 in DNA: TGTGCCAGCTCTAGGACAGGGGTAGGCCAGACGGCCAAAAACATTCAGTACTTC.

The J gene is TRBJ2-7, the V gene TRBV29-1, with 7 bases that match TRBD1. V was clipped by 5 bases and J by 3 bases; unmatched bases: 13. Germline V CDR1 and CDR2: SQVTM, ANQGSEA. CDR3 length equals 15 residues. The CDR3 region is CSVWVQGSVSYEQYF. In DNA form, the CDR3 reads TGCAGCGTTTGGGTACAGGGGAGCGTCAGCTACGAGCAGTACTTC.

This chain links TRBV19 with TRBJ1-6; weak D call: TRBD1 (6 bases). The CDR3 runs 10 residues. V was pared by 7 bases and J by 12 bases, with 7 bases between. The germline CDR1 and CDR2 sequences are LNHDA and SQIVND (reference sequence). The CDR3 bases are TGTGCCAGTAAGGGGGAACCCCTCCACTTT. This encodes CASKGEPLHF. The full variable domain, completed using reference TRBV19 and TRBJ1-6, is DGGITQSPKYLFRKEGQNVTLSCEQNLNHDAMYWYRQDPGQGLRLIYYSQIVNDFQKGDIAEGYSVSREKKESFPLTVTSAQKNPTAFYLCASKGEPLHFGNGTRLTVT.